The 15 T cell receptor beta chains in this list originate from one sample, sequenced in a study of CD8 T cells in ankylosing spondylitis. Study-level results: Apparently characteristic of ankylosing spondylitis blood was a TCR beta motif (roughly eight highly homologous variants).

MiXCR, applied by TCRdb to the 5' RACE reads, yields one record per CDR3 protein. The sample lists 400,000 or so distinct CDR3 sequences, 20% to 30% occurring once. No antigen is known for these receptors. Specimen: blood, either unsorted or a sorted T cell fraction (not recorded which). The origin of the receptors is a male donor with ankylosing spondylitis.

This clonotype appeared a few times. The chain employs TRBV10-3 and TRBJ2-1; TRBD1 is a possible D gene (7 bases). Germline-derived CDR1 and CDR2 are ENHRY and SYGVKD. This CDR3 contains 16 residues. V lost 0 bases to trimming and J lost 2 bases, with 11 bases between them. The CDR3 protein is CAISESTGRTYNEQFF. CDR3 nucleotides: TGTGCCATCAGTGAGTCGACAGGGAGGACCTACAATGAGCAGTTCTTC.

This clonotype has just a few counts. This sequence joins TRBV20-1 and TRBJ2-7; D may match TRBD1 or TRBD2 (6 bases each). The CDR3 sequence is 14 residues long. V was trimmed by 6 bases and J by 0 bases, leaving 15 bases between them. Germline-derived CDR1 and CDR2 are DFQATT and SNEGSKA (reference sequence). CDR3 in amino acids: CSARGLPSSYEQYF. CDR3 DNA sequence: TGCAGTGCCAGGGGACTCCCTAGCTCCTACGAGCAGTACTTC.

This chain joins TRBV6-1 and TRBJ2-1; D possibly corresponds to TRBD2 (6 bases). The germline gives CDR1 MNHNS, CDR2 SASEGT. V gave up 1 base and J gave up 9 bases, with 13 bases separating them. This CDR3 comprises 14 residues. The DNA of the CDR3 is TGTGCCAGCAGTGAAGTGGTTGGGGGAGGTGAGCAGTTCTTC. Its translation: CASSEVVGGGEQFF.

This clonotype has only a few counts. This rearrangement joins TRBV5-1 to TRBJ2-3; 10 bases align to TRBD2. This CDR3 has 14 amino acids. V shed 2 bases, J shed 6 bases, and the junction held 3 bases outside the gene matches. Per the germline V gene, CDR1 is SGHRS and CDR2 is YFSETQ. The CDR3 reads CASSFPSGSDTQYF. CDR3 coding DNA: TGCGCCAGCAGCTTCCCTAGCGGGAGTGATACGCAGTATTTT. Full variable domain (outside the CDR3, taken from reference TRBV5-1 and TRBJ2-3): KAGVTQTPRYLIKTRGQQVTLSCSPISGHRSVSWYQQTPGQGLQFLFEYFSETQRNKGNFPGRFSGRQFSNSRSEMNVSTLELGDSALYLCASSFPSGSDTQYFGPGTRLTVL.

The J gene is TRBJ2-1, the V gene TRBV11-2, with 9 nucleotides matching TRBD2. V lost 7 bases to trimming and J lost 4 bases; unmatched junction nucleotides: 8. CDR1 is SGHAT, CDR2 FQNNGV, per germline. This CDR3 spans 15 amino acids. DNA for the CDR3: TGTGCCAGCATCATAGCGGGAGCAGGTTACAATGAGCAGTTCTTC. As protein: CASIIAGAGYNEQFF.

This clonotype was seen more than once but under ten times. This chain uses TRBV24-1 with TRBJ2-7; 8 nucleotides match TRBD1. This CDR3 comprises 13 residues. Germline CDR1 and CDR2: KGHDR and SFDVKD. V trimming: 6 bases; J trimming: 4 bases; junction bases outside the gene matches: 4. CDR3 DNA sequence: TGTGCCACCAGTACGACAGGGGAATACGAGCAGTACTTC. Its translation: CATSTTGEYEQYF.

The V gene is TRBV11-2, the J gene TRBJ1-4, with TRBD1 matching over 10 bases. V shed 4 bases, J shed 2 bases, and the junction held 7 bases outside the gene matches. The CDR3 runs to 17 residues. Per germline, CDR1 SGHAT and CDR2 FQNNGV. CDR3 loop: CASSSTGGLYTNEKLFF. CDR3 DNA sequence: TGTGCCAGCAGCTCGACAGGGGGCCTCTACACTAATGAAAAACTGTTTTTT. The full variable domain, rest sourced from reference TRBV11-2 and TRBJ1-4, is EAGVAQSPRYKIIEKRQSVAFWCNPISGHATLYWYQQILGQGPKLLIQFQNNGVVDDSQLPKDRFSAERLKGVDSTLKIQPAKLEDSAVYLCASSSTGGLYTNEKLFFGSGTQLSVL.

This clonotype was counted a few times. As DNA, the CDR3 is TGTGCCACAAACTCAGGCACTGGGACCCAGTACTTC. This translates into CATNSGTGTQYF. The chain is built from TRBV7-9 and TRBJ2-5, with unresolved D. V was shortened by 10 bases and J by 7 bases, with 16 bases between the two germline ends. Germline lookup yields CDR1 SEHNR and CDR2 FQNEAQ (reference sequence). The CDR3 has 12 amino acids.

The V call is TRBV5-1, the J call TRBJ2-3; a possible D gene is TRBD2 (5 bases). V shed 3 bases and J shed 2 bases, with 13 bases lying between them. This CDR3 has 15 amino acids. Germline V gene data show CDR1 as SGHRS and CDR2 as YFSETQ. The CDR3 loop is CASSSSGLTTDTQYF. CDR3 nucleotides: TGCGCCAGCAGCTCATCCGGACTTACCACAGATACGCAGTATTTT.

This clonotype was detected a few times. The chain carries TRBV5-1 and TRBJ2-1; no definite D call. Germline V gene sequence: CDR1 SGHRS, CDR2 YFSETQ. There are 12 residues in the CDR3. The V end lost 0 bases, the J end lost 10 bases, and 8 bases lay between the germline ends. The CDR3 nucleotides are TGCGCCAGCAGCTTGGCAAATTTCGAGCAGTTCTTC. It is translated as CASSLANFEQFF.

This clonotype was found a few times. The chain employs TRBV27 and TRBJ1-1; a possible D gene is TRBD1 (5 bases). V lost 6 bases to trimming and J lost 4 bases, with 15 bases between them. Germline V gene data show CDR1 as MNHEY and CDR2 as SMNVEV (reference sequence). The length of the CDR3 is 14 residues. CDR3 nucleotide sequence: TGTGCCAGCAGCCTTGGGACGGCGATCACTGAAGCTTTCTTT. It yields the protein CASSLGTAITEAFF.

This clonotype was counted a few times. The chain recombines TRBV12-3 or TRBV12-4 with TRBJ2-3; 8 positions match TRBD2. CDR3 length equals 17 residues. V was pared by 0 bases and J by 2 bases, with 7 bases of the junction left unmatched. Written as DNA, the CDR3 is TGTGCCAGCAGTTTAGCCCCCACTAGCGGCTACACAGATACGCAGTATTTT. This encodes CASSLAPTSGYTDTQYF.

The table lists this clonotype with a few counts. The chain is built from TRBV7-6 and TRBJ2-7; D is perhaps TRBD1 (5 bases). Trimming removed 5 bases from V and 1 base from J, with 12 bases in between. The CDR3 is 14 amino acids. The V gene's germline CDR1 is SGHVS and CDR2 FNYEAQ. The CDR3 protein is CASSPQGGSYEQYF. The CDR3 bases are TGTGCCAGCAGCCCCCAGGGCGGTTCCTACGAGCAGTACTTC.

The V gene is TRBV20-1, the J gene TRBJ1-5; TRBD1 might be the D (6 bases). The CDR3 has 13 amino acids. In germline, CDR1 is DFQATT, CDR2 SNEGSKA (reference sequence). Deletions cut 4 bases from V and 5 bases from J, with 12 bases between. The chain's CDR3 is CSAMGGGYQPQHF. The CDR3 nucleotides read TGCAGTGCTATGGGAGGGGGGTATCAGCCCCAGCATTTT.

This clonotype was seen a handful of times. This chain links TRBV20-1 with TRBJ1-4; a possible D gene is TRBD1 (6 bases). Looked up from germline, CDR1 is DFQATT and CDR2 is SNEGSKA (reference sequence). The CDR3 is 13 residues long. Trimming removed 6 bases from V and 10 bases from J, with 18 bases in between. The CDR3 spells CSAKGGGGPKLFF. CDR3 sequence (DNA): TGCAGTGCGAAGGGAGGAGGGGGTCCAAAACTGTTTTTT.